One sample yielded the 28 T cell receptor beta chains listed below, sequenced in a study of vaccination effects on CD4 cells after COVID-19. These receptors are not linked to any known antigen. Sequencing was preceded by expansion of antigen-specific CD4+ T cells with viral peptide pools in the ViraFEST assay. Researchers isolated CD4+ T cells once 9 to 11 days of culture had elapsed. Generated by immunoSEQ multiplex PCR, the TCRdb table keeps only in-frame clones and is missing some. The sample shows about 79,000 clones, around 74% of them seen only once. The material sequenced was CD4+ T cells from PBMCs cultured with HCoV-229E spike peptides, taken before COVID-19 vaccination. The receptors come from a human donor who received a COVID-19 vaccine.

The chain employs TRBV21-1 and TRBJ2-7; whether TRBD1, the table's D call, matches the DNA was not checked. TRBV21-1 is assigned pseudogene status. This CDR3 region has 17 residues. CDR3 bases: TGTGCCAGCAGACGGCCCGGATTCTCGGACAGCTCCTACGAGCAGTACGTC. It translates to CASRRPGFSDSSYEQYV.

The chain combines TRBV6-5 with TRBJ2-5; D is possibly TRBD1 (6 bases). There are 15 residues in the CDR3. With 4 bases removed from V and 6 bases from J, the gap between germline ends came to 18 bases. Germline V gene sequence: CDR1 MNHEY, CDR2 SVGAGI. In DNA form, the CDR3 reads TGTGCCAGCAGTTTCTCCCGCCCAGGGGCAAAGACCCAGTACTTC. Protein product: CASSFSRPGAKTQYF.

This chain joins TRBV9 and TRBJ2-5; 9 nucleotides match TRBD1. Germline trimming cut 1 base from V and 7 bases from J; bases unmatched to any gene: 17. Germline CDR1 is SGDLS and CDR2 is YYNGEE. This CDR3 comprises 18 residues. The CDR3 reads CASSVSTQGAHPWVTQYF. The CDR3 region has the DNA TGTGCCAGCAGCGTAAGTACACAGGGGGCCCACCCCTGGGTGACCCAGTACTTC.

This clone has a single count. The V call is TRBV5-4, the J call TRBJ1-1; D remains unclear. V gave up 0 bases and J gave up 1 base, with 7 bases separating them. CDR1 SGHNT and CDR2 YYREEE come from the germline V gene (reference sequence). The CDR3 contains 14 residues. The CDR3 nucleotides read TGTGCCAGCAGCTTGGTCACCGGGAACACTGAAGCTTTCTTT. Translation: CASSLVTGNTEAFF.

This clone showed up just a few times. The DNA of the CDR3 is TGTGCCAGCTGCCCGACAGATTTGAACACTGAAGCTTTCTTT. It codes for CASCPTDLNTEAFF. This chain uses TRBV2 with TRBJ1-1, with TRBD1 as a possible D gene (5 bases). V was cut by 8 bases and J by 0 bases, with 13 bases left in between. This CDR3 spans 14 amino acids. The germline V gene encodes CDR1 SNHLY and CDR2 FYNNEI.

V usage is TRBV24-1 and J usage is TRBJ1-4; D may be TRBD1 (5 bases). CDR1 is KGHDR, CDR2 SFDVKD, per germline. The CDR3 sequence is 13 residues long. The ends were cut back, 1 base at V and 7 bases at J, with 6 bases in the middle. CDR3 bases: TGTGCCACCAGTGATTTTGGGGGTGAAAAACTGTTTTTT. Its translation is CATSDFGGEKLFF.

The chain joins TRBV9 to TRBJ1-3; no clear D. The CDR3 is made up of 16 amino acids. CDR1 SGDLS and CDR2 YYNGEE come from the germline V gene. The ends were cut back, 3 bases at V and 0 bases at J, with 13 bases in the middle. The CDR3: CASSAHPGDSGNTIYF. The CDR3 region has the DNA TGTGCCAGCAGCGCGCACCCGGGTGACTCTGGAAACACCATATATTTT.

The genes are TRBV2 and TRBJ2-5; no clear D. V lost 6 bases and J lost 3, with 8 bases in between. The CDR3 has 12 amino acids. Germline V CDR1 and CDR2: SNHLY, FYNNEI. For the CDR3, the DNA is TGTGCCAGCAGAGTTCACGAAGAGACCCAGTACTTC. It codes for CASRVHEETQYF.

This chain links TRBV5-1 with TRBJ2-6; D not certain. V was pared by 2 bases and J by 2 bases, with 8 bases between. The length of the CDR3 is 15 residues. Germline V gene lookup returns CDR1 SGHRS and CDR2 YFSETQ. The CDR3 DNA reads TGCGCCAGCAGCTTTTTTGAGACTGGGGCCAACGTCCTGACTTTC. The encoded protein is CASSFFETGANVLTF.

CDR3 protein: CASSSPRQTGYTF. The CDR3, as DNA: TGTGCCAGCAGCTCTCCTCGACAGACCGGCTACACCTTC. The J gene is TRBJ1-2, the V gene TRBV7-9, with D possibly TRBD1 on 5 matching bases. Trimming stripped 4 bases from V and 8 bases from J, with 14 bases between. Germline V gene lookup returns CDR1 SEHNR and CDR2 FQNEAQ (reference sequence). This CDR3 region has 13 residues.

The chain couples TRBV2 to TRBJ2-5, with 8 bases aligning to TRBD1. CDR1 is SNHLY, CDR2 FYNNEI, per germline. The CDR3 totals 12 residues. V was pared by 6 bases and J by 4 bases, with 1 base of the junction left unmatched. The CDR3 loop reads CASRGTGETQYF. The CDR3 DNA sequence: TGTGCCAGCAGGGGGACAGGAGAGACCCAGTACTTC.

The gene calls are TRBV30 and TRBJ1-3; no reliable D call. This CDR3 spans 15 amino acids. V was pared by 2 bases and J by 0 bases, with 11 bases between. CDR1 GTSNPN and CDR2 SVGIG come from the germline V gene (reference sequence). Here the CDR3 reads CAWSKEGVSGNTIYF. CDR3 coding DNA: TGTGCCTGGAGTAAGGAAGGTGTCTCTGGAAACACCATATATTTT.

The genes are TRBV5-1 and TRBJ1-1; 10 positions agree with TRBD1. This CDR3 has 15 amino acids. Germline loops: CDR1 SGHRS, CDR2 YFSETQ. V dropped 5 bases and J dropped 4; count of bases not matched to a gene: 8. This CDR3 reads CASRRTGGGVTEAFF. The CDR3 coding sequence is TGCGCCAGCAGAAGGACAGGGGGTGGGGTCACTGAAGCTTTCTTT.

This clone was seen a handful of times. The rearrangement links TRBV2 to TRBJ2-5; D gene uncertain. V lost 1 base to trimming and J lost 4 bases, with 7 bases between them. Per germline, CDR1 SNHLY and CDR2 FYNNEI. The CDR3 runs 13 residues. CDR3: CASSEVRRETQYF. The CDR3 nucleotides are TGTGCCAGCAGTGAAGTTCGCAGAGAGACCCAGTACTTC.

The chain combines TRBV5-4 with TRBJ1-2; D not certain. The V gene lost 1 base and the J gene lost 0 bases, with 13 bases spanning the gap. The CDR3 runs 16 residues. Looked up from germline, CDR1 is SGHNT and CDR2 is YYREEE (reference sequence). For the CDR3, the DNA is TGTGCCAGCAGCTTGACTGTTACATTAACTAACTATGGCTACACCTTC. It specifies CASSLTVTLTNYGYTF.

In this sample, this clone turned up a few times. This sample also contains other DNA sequences that code for the same CDR3. V gene TRBV15 combines with J gene TRBJ2-2; D not resolved. The CDR3 has 13 residues. The germline V gene has CDR1 LNHNV and CDR2 YYDKDF (reference sequence). The V and J ends lost 3 bases and 4 bases respectively, with 6 bases between them. CDR3 region: CATSSKGTGELFF. CDR3 nucleotides: TGTGCCACCAGCAGCAAGGGCACCGGGGAGCTGTTTTTT.

The chain couples TRBV24-1 to TRBJ2-4; 10 bases align to TRBD2. This CDR3 is built from 15 residues. Unmatched junction bases numbered 2, after V lost 2 bases and J lost 5 bases. Germline-derived CDR1 and CDR2 are KGHDR and SFDVKD. In nucleotides, the CDR3 is TGTGCCACCAGTGATTCGGGGACTAGCGAAAACATTCAGTACTTC. This gives the protein CATSDSGTSENIQYF.

The CDR3 reads CASSLSRYGYTF. Here the CDR3 DNA reads TGTGCCAGCAGTTTATCGAGGTATGGCTACACCTTC. The chain links TRBV28 to TRBJ1-2; D is ambiguous. The V gene's germline CDR1 is MDHEN and CDR2 SYDVKM. Deletions cut 1 base from V and 5 bases from J, with 5 bases between. This CDR3 is 12 amino acids long.

The chain joins TRBV5-1 to TRBJ2-3, with 12 bases fitting TRBD2. The V segment lost 3 bases and the J segment 5 bases; nucleotides outside the gene matches: 7. The CDR3 covers 16 residues. Per the germline V gene, CDR1 is SGHRS and CDR2 is YFSETQ. In nucleotides, the CDR3 is TGCGCCAGCAGCTGGAGACTAGCGGGGGAAGGAGATACGCAGTATTTT. Translated: CASSWRLAGEGDTQYF.

The chain employs TRBV24-1 and TRBJ2-3; weak D call: TRBD1 (6 bases). The CDR3 runs 16 residues. With 1 base removed from V and 5 bases from J, the gap between germline ends came to 15 bases. Germline values: CDR1 KGHDR, CDR2 SFDVKD. For the CDR3, the DNA is TGTGCCACCAGTGATTTCGGGACAAACGTTGGAGATACGCAGTATTTT. This translates into CATSDFGTNVGDTQYF.

This chain links TRBV11-3 with TRBJ2-2; 10 bases are a match to TRBD1. CDR1 and CDR2 from the germline V gene are SGHNT and YENEEA. The CDR3 runs 16 residues. After removal of 6 bases from V and 2 bases from J, the junction contained 6 bases not matched to a gene. The CDR3 reads CASSLMTGGNTGELFF. Written as DNA, the CDR3 is TGTGCCAGCAGTTTAATGACAGGGGGCAACACCGGGGAGCTGTTTTTT.

The chain uses TRBV27 and TRBJ2-3; TRBD2 agrees at 7 bases. Germline V gives CDR1 MNHEY, CDR2 SMNVEV (reference sequence). V lost 5 bases, J lost 5 bases, and 13 bases stayed unmatched. This CDR3 has 16 residues. The chain's CDR3 is CASSASEAGRGDTQYF. Here the CDR3 DNA reads TGTGCCAGCAGTGCCTCGGAAGCGGGGCGAGGAGATACGCAGTATTTT.

The rearrangement links TRBV5-8 to TRBJ2-7, with 13 nucleotides matching TRBD2. From germline, CDR1 is SGHTS and CDR2 YDEGEE. J was trimmed by 3 bases and V by 4 bases; bases with no gene match: 7. The CDR3 consists of 16 residues. CDR3 region: CASSQGLAGELYEQYV. CDR3 in DNA: TGTGCCAGCAGCCAAGGACTAGCGGGGGAACTCTACGAGCAGTACGTC.

Sample share makes this clone medium-sized. The chain joins TRBV5-6 to TRBJ1-2, with TRBD1 as a possible D gene (6 bases). The CDR3 is made up of 14 amino acids. The V gene's germline CDR1 is SGHDT and CDR2 YYEEEE. V gave up 1 base and J gave up 4 bases, with 11 bases separating them. CDR3 amino acids: CASSLTRGGYGYTF. As DNA, the CDR3 is TGTGCCAGCAGCTTGACCAGGGGAGGCTATGGCTACACCTTC.

The chain recombines TRBV19 with TRBJ1-2; D is ambiguous. CDR1 is LNHDA, CDR2 SQIVND, per germline (reference sequence). CDR3 length equals 15 residues. Trimming removed 3 bases from V and 0 bases from J, with 11 bases in between. CDR3 sequence (DNA): TGTGCCAGTAGTATTCGCAAAGGTACTAACTATGGCTACACCTTC. Protein: CASSIRKGTNYGYTF.

The V and J genes are TRBV28 and TRBJ2-6; no firm D call. The V and J ends lost 3 bases and 4 bases respectively, with 10 bases between them. Looked up from germline, CDR1 is MDHEN and CDR2 is SYDVKM. The CDR3 length is 15 residues. The CDR3 reads CASSFSRAGANVLTF. CDR3 nucleotides: TGTGCCAGCAGTTTTAGTAGGGCCGGGGCCAACGTCCTGACTTTC.

This clone appeared a single time. The rearrangement links TRBV19 to TRBJ1-1, with 10 positions matching TRBD1. The CDR3 runs 15 residues. The germline gives CDR1 LNHDA, CDR2 SQIVND (reference sequence). The V segment lost 5 bases and the J segment 6 bases; nucleotides outside the gene matches: 9. The CDR3 DNA reads as TGTGCCAGTAGTCCCCGGGACAGGGGAACGGCTGAAGCTTTCTTT. Translation gives CASSPRDRGTAEAFF.

The CDR3 sequence: CASSQEETGSYSGANVLTF. In DNA form, the CDR3 reads TGTGCCAGCAGCCAAGAGGAGACAGGCTCATACTCTGGGGCCAACGTCCTGACTTTC. This rearrangement joins TRBV4-2 to TRBJ2-6, with a possible D match to TRBD1 (6 bases). V was pared by 0 bases and J by 0 bases, with 15 bases between. The CDR3 loop spans 19 amino acids. Germline lookup yields CDR1 LGHNA and CDR2 YNFKEQ.